This T cell receptor beta chain is from a study of patients and donors after allogeneic stem cell transplantation. Germline V gene sequence: CDR1 LGHDT, CDR2 YNNKEL (reference sequence). This CDR3 has 14 residues. V lost 1 base to trimming and J lost 4 bases, with 8 bases between them. TCRdb ran MiXCR on the RT-PCR reads and lists one entry per CDR3 protein. The sample has 920,000 or so distinct CDR3 sequences, roughly 18% seen once. V gene TRBV3-1 combines with J gene TRBJ2-1; D is unresolved. This TCR was recovered from a human donor who was either an allogeneic HSCT recipient or a stem cell or donor lymphocyte infusion donor (not recorded which). It is not recorded whose cells these are; they may come from a transplant donor. The sequenced sample was blood, either unsorted or a sorted T cell fraction (not recorded which). The CDR3 nucleotides read TGTGCCAGCAGCCAAGTGGTGGAATACAATGAGCAGTTCTTC. Its translation is CASSQVVEYNEQFF.